The 25 T cell receptor beta chains presented below share a single source sample, sequenced in a study of CD8+ T cells in alopecia areata. Sequencing templates came from extracted RNA that was reverse transcribed into cDNA. Here immunoSEQ multiplex PCR was the method, and the copy in TCRdb shows in-frame clones only, minus some. Among over 120,000 clones listed, roughly 61% were seen once. The sample here was CD4+ T cells sorted from blood, taken at week 0. These receptors came from a human donor with alopecia areata.

This chain links TRBV7-9 with TRBJ1-1; a weak D match, TRBD1 (5 bases). V lost 6 bases and J 9 bases, leaving 17 bases between the germline ends. The CDR3 covers 13 residues. The germline V gene has CDR1 SEHNR and CDR2 FQNEAQ (reference sequence). CDR3 in DNA: TGTGCCAGCAGTACCCGGGACGCCTCTCAAGCTTTCTTT. Its translation is CASSTRDASQAFF.

The CDR3 loop reads CASSLDRPLYGYTF. For the CDR3, the DNA is TGTGCCAGCAGCTTGGACAGGCCGTTATATGGCTACACCTTC. This chain joins TRBV6-6 and TRBJ1-2, with 7 bases that match TRBD1. There are 14 residues in the CDR3. In germline, CDR1 is MNHNY, CDR2 SVGAGI (reference sequence). Trimming cost V 6 bases and J 5 bases; bases outside gene matches: 9.

This clone has just a few counts. The chain couples TRBV4-3 to TRBJ2-3; the match to TRBD2 covers 8 bases. Looked up from germline, CDR1 is LGHNA and CDR2 is YSLEER. This CDR3 comprises 17 residues. With 0 bases clipped from V and 4 bases from J, the junction kept 9 bases outside the gene matches. CDR3 bases: TGCGCCAGCAGCCAAGACCGCCCCGGGGGGGTTTCAGATACGCAGTATTTT. It codes for CASSQDRPGGVSDTQYF.

The V call is TRBV4-2, the J call TRBJ1-2; possibly TRBD1 for D (5 bases). Germline CDR1 LGHNA, CDR2 YNFKEQ. Trimming cost V 3 bases and J 2 bases, with 10 bases left between them. This CDR3 is built from 14 residues. The CDR3 sequence is CASSQGGGNYGYTF. The DNA for the CDR3 is TGTGCCAGCAGCCAGGGTGGGGGAAACTATGGCTACACCTTC.

Written as DNA, the CDR3 is TGTGCCAGCAGTTTTGGACGGTTCCAAGAGACCCAGTACTTC. Translated, it gives CASSFGRFQETQYF. The chain recombines TRBV28 with TRBJ2-5; D ambiguous. The CDR3 length is 14 residues. Germline-derived CDR1 and CDR2 are MDHEN and SYDVKM. The germline V and J ends were trimmed by 3 bases and 1 base, with 9 bases remaining between them.

V is TRBV25-1 and J is TRBJ2-5; a weak D match, TRBD2 (6 bases). V was clipped by 4 bases and J by 2 bases, with 11 bases between them. The CDR3 loop spans 14 amino acids. Germline lookup yields CDR1 MGHDK and CDR2 SYGVNS. DNA for the CDR3: TGTGCCAGCAGTGCTATGGACTATCAAGAGACCCAGTACTTC. Protein: CASSAMDYQETQYF. Full variable domain (remainder filled in from reference TRBV25-1 and TRBJ2-5): EADIYQTPRYLVIGTGKKITLECSQTMGHDKMYWYQQDPGMELHLIHYSYGVNSTEKGDLSSESTVSRIRTEHFPLTLESARPSHTSQYLCASSAMDYQETQYFGPGTRLLVL.

CDR3 amino acids: CASSPTDLLGQIFGYTF. The CDR3 region has the DNA TGCGCCAGCAGCCCTACGGACTTACTGGGACAGATCTTTGGCTACACCTTC. The chain links TRBV4-1 to TRBJ1-2, with 7 bases identical to TRBD1. CDR1 and CDR2 from the germline V gene are MGHRA and YSYEKL. V dropped 4 bases and J dropped 7; count of bases not matched to a gene: 18. The CDR3 is made up of 17 amino acids.

The chain uses TRBV6-5 and TRBJ2-1; a possible D gene is TRBD2 (6 bases). The CDR3 runs to 15 residues. Germline lookup yields CDR1 MNHEY and CDR2 SVGAGI. V shed 5 bases and J shed 4 bases, with 15 bases lying between them. For the CDR3, the DNA is TGTGCCAGCAGTCCGTTGGCTAGCGTATACAATGAGCAGTTCTTC. Translating gives CASSPLASVYNEQFF.

The J gene is TRBJ1-5, the V gene TRBV5-1, with D tentatively TRBD1 (5 bases). Germline-derived CDR1 and CDR2 are SGHRS and YFSETQ. The CDR3 runs to 17 residues. Trimming left V 3 bases short and J 3 bases short, with 19 bases between. Here the CDR3 reads CASSSAPLDSLNQPQHF. The CDR3 DNA reads as TGCGCCAGCAGCTCCGCACCCCTTGACAGCCTCAATCAGCCCCAGCATTTT.

There are a few counts of this clone. V usage is TRBV6-5 and J usage is TRBJ2-7; no clear D gene. The CDR3 covers 11 residues. The V gene's germline CDR1 is MNHEY and CDR2 SVGAGI. V was pared by 8 bases and J by 3 bases, with 8 bases between. The CDR3, as DNA: TGTGCCAGCTCTTACTACTACGAGCAGTACTTC. Translation gives CASSYYYEQYF.

The J gene is TRBJ1-2, the V gene TRBV9, with D possibly matching TRBD1 (6 bases). The CDR3 loop spans 12 amino acids. V lost 4 bases to trimming and J lost 8 bases, with 12 bases between them. The germline CDR1 and CDR2 sequences are SGDLS and YYNGEE. The CDR3 loop reads CASSPPGGGYTF. CDR3 sequence (DNA): TGTGCCAGCAGCCCTCCGGGGGGCGGCTACACCTTC.

The gene calls are TRBV6-5 and TRBJ1-2; 9 bases match TRBD1. Per germline, CDR1 MNHEY and CDR2 SVGAGI. V trimming: 10 bases; J trimming: 7 bases; junction bases outside the gene matches: 10. The CDR3 totals 13 residues. CDR3 protein: CATQRDRVGGYTF. CDR3 in DNA: TGTGCCACCCAAAGGGACAGGGTCGGTGGCTACACCTTC.

This clone was seen more than once but under ten times. The genes are TRBV7-6 and TRBJ2-7; 9 bases line up with TRBD1. Germline-derived CDR1 and CDR2 are SGHVS and FNYEAQ. This CDR3 contains 13 residues. The J segment lost 5 bases and the V segment lost 4 bases, leaving 3 bases of the junction unmatched. CDR3 sequence: CASSSRDRDEQYF. The DNA for the CDR3 is TGTGCCAGCAGCTCCCGGGACAGGGACGAGCAGTACTTC.

The rearrangement uses TRBV5-1 and TRBJ1-2; tentatively, D is TRBD1 (5 bases). Trimming cost V 2 bases and J 6 bases, with 17 bases left between them. The CDR3 loop spans 15 amino acids. In germline, CDR1 is SGHRS, CDR2 YFSETQ. CDR3 loop: CASSLTGLAVDGYTF. CDR3 bases: TGCGCCAGCAGCTTAACAGGACTTGCGGTGGATGGCTACACCTTC.

The rearrangement links TRBV4-1 to TRBJ2-3, with a weak D call TRBD2 (6 bases). The CDR3 extends over 17 amino acids. Germline V gene data show CDR1 as MGHRA and CDR2 as YSYEKL. Trimming took off 3 bases at V and 0 bases at J, with 16 bases between the two ends. CDR3 amino acids: CASSQTGSMMSTDTQYF. The CDR3 DNA follows: TGCGCCAGCAGCCAGACCGGGAGCATGATGAGCACAGATACGCAGTATTTT.

The rearrangement joins TRBV7-9 to TRBJ1-6; 11 positions agree with TRBD1. The CDR3 is 16 residues long. J gave up 6 bases and V 5 bases, and 6 bases lay outside the gene matches. The germline V gene has CDR1 SEHNR and CDR2 FQNEAQ (reference sequence). CDR3 protein: CASSPRTGGGNSPLHF. The CDR3 coding sequence is TGTGCCAGCAGCCCCCGGACAGGGGGCGGTAATTCACCCCTCCACTTT. Variable domain in full (rest from reference TRBV7-9 and TRBJ1-6): DTGVSQNPRHKITKRGQNVTFRCDPISEHNRLYWYRQTLGQGPEFLTYFQNEAQLEKSRLLSDRFSAERPKGSFSTLEIQRTEQGDSAMYLCASSPRTGGGNSPLHFGNGTRLTVT.

The genes are TRBV13 and TRBJ1-3; the D is unclear. Germline CDR1 and CDR2: PRHDT and FYEKMQ (reference sequence). Trimming left V 4 bases short and J 2 bases short, with 15 bases between. The CDR3 sequence is 16 residues long. CDR3 nucleotide sequence: TGTGCCAGCAGCTCGGCAACCTCGCGGGCTGGAAACACCATATATTTT. It translates to CASSSATSRAGNTIYF.

The chain employs TRBV29-1 and TRBJ2-3; weak D call: TRBD2 (5 bases). The CDR3 is 15 amino acids. The germline V gene encodes CDR1 SQVTM and CDR2 ANQGSEA. V lost 2 bases to trimming and J lost 5 bases, with 17 bases between them. CDR3 sequence reads: CSVEIIGGSGDTQYF. CDR3 DNA sequence: TGCAGCGTTGAAATAATTGGTGGGAGTGGAGATACGCAGTATTTT.

The chain uses TRBV29-1 and TRBJ1-1, with TRBD1 matching over 7 bases. Looked up from germline, CDR1 is SQVTM and CDR2 is ANQGSEA. The CDR3 loop spans 13 amino acids. The J segment lost 2 bases and the V segment lost 7 bases, leaving 7 bases of the junction unmatched. The DNA of the CDR3 is TGCAGCGCCAGAGGACAGGATAACACTGAAGCTTTCTTT. Amino acid sequence: CSARGQDNTEAFF.

This chain joins TRBV5-6 and TRBJ2-6; 7 bases match TRBD1. The V segment lost 4 bases and the J segment 1 base; nucleotides outside the gene matches: 2. This CDR3 region has 15 residues. The germline gives CDR1 SGHDT, CDR2 YYEEEE. CDR3 sequence (DNA): TGTGCCAGCAGCCTGACAGGGTCTGGGGCCAACGTCCTGACTTTC. As protein: CASSLTGSGANVLTF.

The V gene is TRBV6-1, the J gene TRBJ2-2, with a weak D call TRBD1 (5 bases). The V gene's germline CDR1 is MNHNS and CDR2 SASEGT. Trimming took 3 bases from V and 4 from J, leaving 9 bases between them. CDR3 length: 14 amino acids. This CDR3 reads CASSETDSTGELFF. Here the CDR3 DNA reads TGTGCCAGCAGTGAGACAGACTCCACCGGGGAGCTGTTTTTT.

The chain carries TRBV10-3 and TRBJ2-5; the match to TRBD1 covers 7 bases. In germline, CDR1 is ENHRY, CDR2 SYGVKD. There are 15 residues in the CDR3. V gave up 2 bases and J gave up 3 bases; unmatched junction bases: 6. CDR3 region: CAISEGLTGKETQYF. The CDR3, as DNA: TGTGCCATCAGTGAGGGGTTGACAGGGAAAGAGACCCAGTACTTC.

This clone was counted between two and nine times. This sequence joins TRBV30 and TRBJ1-5, with D unclear. V lost 2 bases to trimming and J lost 1 base, with 12 bases between them. Germline assignment: CDR1 GTSNPN and CDR2 SVGIG (reference sequence). The CDR3 has 15 residues. The CDR3 loop reads CAWSQPGWSNQPQHF. The CDR3, as DNA: TGTGCCTGGAGTCAGCCGGGTTGGAGCAATCAGCCCCAGCATTTT.

The rearrangement links TRBV18 to TRBJ1-1, with no clear D. The V end was cut by 5 bases, the J end by 4 bases, with 14 bases between. The CDR3 runs to 14 residues. Germline V gives CDR1 KGHSH, CDR2 LQKENI. As DNA, the CDR3 is TGTGCCAGCTCAGCGGGTGGTATAGGCACTGAAGCTTTCTTT. Translated, it gives CASSAGGIGTEAFF.

With regard to this clone: Other DNA sequences from this sample encode an identical CDR3 as well. The chain is built from TRBV7-9 and TRBJ2-5; 13 bases match TRBD2. V was pared by 0 bases and J by 5 bases, with 12 bases of the junction left unmatched. The CDR3 contains 19 residues. Germline loops: CDR1 SEHNR, CDR2 FQNEAQ (reference sequence). This chain's CDR3 is CASSLAGTSGADSQETQYF. DNA of the CDR3: TGTGCCAGCAGCTTAGCGGGGACTAGCGGGGCAGACTCACAGGAGACCCAGTACTTC.